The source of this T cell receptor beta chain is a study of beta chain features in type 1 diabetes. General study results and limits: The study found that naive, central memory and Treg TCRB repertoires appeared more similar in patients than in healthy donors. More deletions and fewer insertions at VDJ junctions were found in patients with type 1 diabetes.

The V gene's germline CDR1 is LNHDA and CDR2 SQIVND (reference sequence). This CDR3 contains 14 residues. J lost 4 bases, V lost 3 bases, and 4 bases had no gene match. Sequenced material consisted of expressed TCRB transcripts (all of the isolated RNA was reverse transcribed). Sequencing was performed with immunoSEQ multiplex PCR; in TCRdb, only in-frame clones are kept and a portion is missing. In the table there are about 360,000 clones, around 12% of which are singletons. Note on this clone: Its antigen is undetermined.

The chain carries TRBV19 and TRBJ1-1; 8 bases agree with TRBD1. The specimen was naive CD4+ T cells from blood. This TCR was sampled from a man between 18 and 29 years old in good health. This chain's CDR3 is CASSMGRGPTEAFF. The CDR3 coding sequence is TGTGCCAGTAGTATGGGCAGGGGGCCCACTGAAGCTTTCTTT.